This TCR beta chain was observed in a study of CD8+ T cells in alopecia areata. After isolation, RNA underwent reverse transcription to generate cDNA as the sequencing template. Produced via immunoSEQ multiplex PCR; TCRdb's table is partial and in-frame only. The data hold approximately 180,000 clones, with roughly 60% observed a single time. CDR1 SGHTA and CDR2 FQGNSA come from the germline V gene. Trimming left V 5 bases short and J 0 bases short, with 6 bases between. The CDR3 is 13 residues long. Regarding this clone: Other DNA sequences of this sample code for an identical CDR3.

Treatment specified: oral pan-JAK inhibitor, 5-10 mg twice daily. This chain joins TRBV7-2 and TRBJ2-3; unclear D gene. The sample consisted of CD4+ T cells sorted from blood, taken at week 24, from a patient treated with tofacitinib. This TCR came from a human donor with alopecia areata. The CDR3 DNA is TGTGCCAGCAGCCTGGACAGCACAGATACGCAGTATTTT. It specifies CASSLDSTDTQYF.